The 6 T cell receptor beta chains listed next were all sequenced from one sample in a study of T cells in Graves' hyperthyroidism and ophthalmopathy (dated by TCRdb to the late 2010s). The library came from multiplex PCR. The sample was run on an Illumina HiSeq 2000. The TCR beta CDR3 regions were amplified from the RNA transcripts. For the first round of RT-PCR on the TCR CDR3, the HTBI primer set was used together with the Qiagen OneStep RT-PCR kit. TCRdb's own reprocessing of the public reads used fastp at Q25 and MiXCR and kept productive beta chains. Rows with a matching CDR3 protein are joined into one entry that keeps the most common DNA and genes. In this sample the table shows approximately 610,000 distinct CDR3 sequences, around 15% of which occur a single time. The top ten hold roughly 4.3% of the sample. Sequences were obtained from blood. These receptors were collected from a middle-aged woman with Graves' ophthalmopathy.

The rearrangement joins TRBV6-2 or TRBV6-3 to TRBJ2-5, with 8 nucleotides matching TRBD1. V was clipped by 6 bases and J by 3 bases; unmatched bases: 9. The CDR3 is 15 amino acids. The germline CDR1 and CDR2 sequences are MNHEY and SVGEGT. The CDR3 loop reads CASRLGQGLEETQYF. In nucleotides, the CDR3 is TGTGCCAGCAGACTAGGACAGGGCCTCGAAGAGACCCAGTACTTC.

This clonotype occurred many times. This sequence joins TRBV19 and TRBJ2-7; either TRBD1 or TRBD2 may supply D (6 bases each). The CDR3 sequence is 14 residues long. Trimming removed 4 bases from V and 2 bases from J, with 12 bases in between. Germline V gene sequence: CDR1 LNHDA, CDR2 SQIVND (reference sequence). The CDR3 here is CASSRGGDTYEQYF. The CDR3 DNA reads TGTGCCAGTAGTAGAGGAGGGGACACCTACGAGCAGTACTTC.

This clonotype was recorded many times. V is TRBV4-1 and J is TRBJ2-7; unclear D gene. V lost 0 bases to trimming and J lost 5 bases, with 11 bases between them. The CDR3 covers 14 residues. The germline V gene encodes CDR1 MGHRA and CDR2 YSYEKL. As DNA, the CDR3 is TGCGCCAGCAGCCAAGATCCGACTTTGGACGAGCAGTACTTC. This translates into CASSQDPTLDEQYF.

This clonotype was recorded at least ten times. The rearrangement links TRBV28 to TRBJ1-6, with TRBD1 identical over 7 bases. This CDR3 comprises 15 residues. Trimming cost V 5 bases and J 7 bases; bases outside gene matches: 8. CDR1 is MDHEN and CDR2 is SYDVKM in the germline V gene. The CDR3 is CASSGGQAMNSPLHF. The CDR3 DNA reads TGTGCCAGCAGTGGAGGACAGGCGATGAATTCACCCCTCCACTTT.

This clonotype was counted ten times or more. The rearrangement joins TRBV28 to TRBJ2-7; 8 bases map to TRBD1. Germline lookup yields CDR1 MDHEN and CDR2 SYDVKM. The CDR3 runs 16 residues. The trim removed 3 bases at V and 2 bases at J, leaving 9 bases unmatched. The CDR3 coding sequence is TGTGCCAGCAGTTTTCCCCCGGGACAGGATGCCTACGAGCAGTACTTC. Amino acid sequence: CASSFPPGQDAYEQYF.

There are many counts of this clonotype. V is TRBV24-1 and J is TRBJ2-5; a weak D match, TRBD1 (6 bases). The CDR3 consists of 16 residues. The V gene lost 2 bases and the J gene lost 0 bases, with 12 bases spanning the gap. From germline, CDR1 is KGHDR and CDR2 SFDVKD. CDR3 nucleotide sequence: TGTGCCACCAGTGATTCCACCCGGGACAACCAAGAGACCCAGTACTTC. Translated: CATSDSTRDNQETQYF.